This entry is about one T cell receptor beta chain. CDR3 length: 13 residues. V lost 3 bases and J lost 8, with 13 bases in between. Original handling: Quantification of nucleated cells was approximated via reference gene primer amplification. The table came from immunoSEQ multiplex PCR; TCRdb's copy has only in-frame clones and leaves some out. V, J and clone size were drawn from that table, and D and trimming were deduced from the DNA. The repertoire holds roughly 260,000 clones, with around 87% as singletons. This specimen comes from a study of blood T cell repertoires in COVID-19. Study details: The origin of the acute and convalescent COVID-19 samples was the United States, Italy and Spain. The cDNA or gDNA used as material had been derived from T cells, B-cell-depleted T cells, or PBMCs.

Sequencing was carried out using peripheral blood. The TCR originated in a woman aged 50 to 65 who had recovered from COVID-19. The chain is built from TRBV12-3 or TRBV12-4 and TRBJ1-2; D is undetermined. Written as DNA, the CDR3 is TGTGCCAGCAGTTTCAGAGGGCTCGGAGGCTACACCTTC. It specifies CASSFRGLGGYTF.